These 24 T cell receptor beta chains were all obtained from the same sample, sequenced in a study of T cell repertoires in cytomegalovirus infection. One entry per CDR3 protein, called by TCRdb with MiXCR from the reads. This table holds some 700,000 distinct CDR3 sequences, approximately 40% found once. Sequenced material: PBMCs. The origin of the receptors is a human donor in good health (CMV status not recorded). Some clones in this sample may be carry-over from other donors' samples.

This clonotype was seen only a few times. The chain links TRBV7-8 to TRBJ2-3; possibly TRBD2 for D (6 bases). The germline V gene has CDR1 SGHVS and CDR2 FQNEAQ. This CDR3 spans 16 amino acids. V was trimmed by 0 bases and J by 0 bases, leaving 10 bases between them. The chain's CDR3 is CASSLASGESTDTQYF. The CDR3 DNA is TGTGCCAGCAGCTTAGCGTCGGGGGAGAGCACAGATACGCAGTATTTT. Full variable domain (remainder filled in from reference TRBV7-8 and TRBJ2-3): GAGVSQSPRYKVAKRGQDVALRCDPISGHVSLFWYQQALGQGPEFLTYFQNEAQLDKSGLPSDRFFAERPEGSVSTLKIQRTQQEDSAVYLCASSLASGESTDTQYFGPGTRLTVL.

A few counts support this clonotype. The chain combines TRBV30 with TRBJ1-3; D is unresolved. This CDR3 is 14 amino acids long. Trimming took 0 bases from V and 0 from J, leaving 6 bases between them. The germline V gene has CDR1 GTSNPN and CDR2 SVGIG (reference sequence). The CDR3 is CAWSVISSGNTIYF. The DNA for the CDR3 is TGTGCCTGGAGTGTGATCAGCTCTGGAAACACCATATATTTT.

Comments on this clonotype: Its ends do not fully match the called genes, so a read error is possible. V gene TRBV6-5 combines with J gene TRBJ1-6; weak D call: TRBD1 (5 bases). The germline V gene has CDR1 MNHEY and CDR2 SVGAGI. The CDR3 sequence is 14 residues long. The CDR3 spells CACSFDRNNSPLHF. CDR3 nucleotide sequence: TGTGCCTGCAGTTTCGACAGAAATAATTCACCCCTCCACTTT.

This clonotype has just a few counts. The rearrangement links TRBV10-3 to TRBJ2-3; a weak D match, TRBD2 (5 bases). Per the germline V gene, CDR1 is ENHRY and CDR2 is SYGVKD. Trimming cost V 7 bases and J 2 bases, with 10 bases left between them. CDR3 length equals 13 residues. As DNA, the CDR3 is TGTGCCATCACCGGGGTCCCCACAGATACGCAGTATTTT. This translates into CAITGVPTDTQYF.

This chain uses TRBV6-1 with TRBJ2-2; D tentatively reads TRBD1 or TRBD2 (5 bases each). Germline V gives CDR1 MNHNS, CDR2 SASEGT. Trimming shortened V by 6 bases and J by 7 bases, and 12 bases separated the two germline ends. The CDR3 loop spans 13 amino acids. As DNA, the CDR3 is TGTGCCAGCAGGGCAGAGGGGATCGGGGAGCTGTTTTTT. Protein product: CASRAEGIGELFF.

Notes on this clonotype: A single base separates this from a much larger clone, so it may be a read error. The chain uses TRBV7-8 and TRBJ1-3; D is undetermined. This CDR3 contains 14 residues. Germline CDR1 is SGHVS and CDR2 is FQNEAQ. The DNA of the CDR3 is TGTTCCAGCAGCTTAGTGGGGTCTGGAAACACCATATATTTT. Translated, it gives CSSSLVGSGNTIYF.

This clonotype occurred a few times. The chain has TRBV2 and TRBJ2-1; TRBD2 matches 12 bases. Germline values: CDR1 SNHLY, CDR2 FYNNEI. This CDR3 spans 15 amino acids. The ends lost 5 bases at V and 9 bases at J; junction bases unmatched: 8. The CDR3 is CASSILAGGRSEQFF. Here the CDR3 DNA reads TGTGCCAGCAGTATACTAGCGGGGGGACGTAGTGAGCAGTTCTTC.

This clonotype was recorded a few times. The J gene is TRBJ2-7, the V gene TRBV12-3 or TRBV12-4, with D possibly being TRBD2 (6 bases). Trimming took 4 bases from V and 5 from J, leaving 12 bases between them. This CDR3 has 13 residues. CDR3 DNA sequence: TGTGCCAGCAGTTCCCGGGGGAGCGACGAGCAGTACTTC. Translated, it gives CASSSRGSDEQYF.

J is TRBJ2-7 and V is TRBV20-1; TRBD2 is a possible D gene (6 bases). The CDR3 loop spans 13 amino acids. The V end was cut by 5 bases, the J end by 1 base, with 12 bases between. Germline loops: CDR1 DFQATT, CDR2 SNEGSKA (reference sequence). CDR3 in amino acids: CSALTGVSYEQYF. The CDR3 coding sequence is TGCAGTGCTTTAACGGGAGTGTCCTACGAGCAGTACTTC.

The V call is TRBV6-6, the J call TRBJ2-7, with D uncertain. Germline V gives CDR1 MNHNY, CDR2 SVGAGI (reference sequence). This CDR3 has 13 amino acids. V lost 3 bases to trimming and J lost 5 bases, with 11 bases between them. The CDR3, as DNA: TGTGCCAGCAGTTATTCCTGGTCCGACGAGCAGTACTTC. It is translated as CASSYSWSDEQYF.

A few counts support this clonotype. The rearrangement links TRBV7-9 to TRBJ2-6, with 9 bases fitting TRBD1. The V and J ends lost 4 bases and 0 bases, in that order; junction bases with no gene match: 10. The CDR3 is 19 amino acids. Germline V gene data show CDR1 as SEHNR and CDR2 as FQNEAQ (reference sequence). CDR3 sequence (DNA): TGTGCCAGCAGCTCACCGGTGGGACAGGGAAACTCTGGGGCCAACGTCCTGACTTTC. As protein: CASSSPVGQGNSGANVLTF.

The V and J genes are TRBV20-1 and TRBJ2-7, with 7 bases matching TRBD2. The CDR3 runs to 13 residues. V lost 6 bases to trimming and J lost 2 bases; unmatched junction nucleotides: 7. Germline assignment: CDR1 DFQATT and CDR2 SNEGSKA (reference sequence). The DNA for the CDR3 is TGCAGTGCCCGGGGAGGGGTCACCTACGAGCAGTACTTC. Translation: CSARGGVTYEQYF.

The chain recombines TRBV5-6 with TRBJ1-2; 12 nucleotides align to TRBD1. There are 15 residues in the CDR3. With 1 base clipped from V and 6 bases from J, the junction kept 4 bases outside the gene matches. Germline values: CDR1 SGHDT, CDR2 YYEEEE. The DNA for the CDR3 is TGTGCCAGCAGCTTGCCGGGACAGGGGGCGGATGGCTACACCTTC. Translated, it gives CASSLPGQGADGYTF.

This clonotype occurred once. Since a much larger clone is just one base distant, this may be a read error. The rearrangement links TRBV11-2 to TRBJ2-1, with 12 bases lining up with TRBD2. The CDR3 has 17 residues. CDR1 and CDR2 from the germline V gene are SGHAT and FQNNGV. The trim removed 1 base at V and 2 bases at J, leaving 3 bases unmatched. The CDR3 reads CASSLVASGGAYNEQFF. The CDR3 nucleotides are TGTGCCAGCAGCTTAGTGGCTAGCGGGGGGGCCTACAATGAGCAGTTCTTC.

The genes are TRBV19 and TRBJ1-2; 8 bases align to TRBD1. J was trimmed by 7 bases and V by 6 bases; bases with no gene match: 13. The germline V gene has CDR1 LNHDA and CDR2 SQIVND (reference sequence). The CDR3 is 15 amino acids. The CDR3 reads CASSFATGDMGGYTF. The DNA for the CDR3 is TGTGCCAGTAGCTTCGCGACAGGGGATATGGGTGGCTACACCTTC.

The J gene is TRBJ2-2, the V gene TRBV12-3 or TRBV12-4; TRBD1 matches at 8 bases. The CDR3 loop spans 15 amino acids. V dropped 8 bases and J dropped 3; count of bases not matched to a gene: 8. The CDR3 here is CASGPGQDYTGELFF. The CDR3 nucleotides read TGTGCCAGCGGACCGGGACAGGATTACACCGGGGAGCTGTTTTTT.

The rearrangement uses TRBV7-8 and TRBJ1-2, with D possibly being TRBD1 (5 bases). The ends were cut back, 5 bases at V and 3 bases at J, with 25 bases in the middle. This CDR3 comprises 18 residues. Germline V gives CDR1 SGHVS, CDR2 FQNEAQ. The CDR3 spells CASSPHLEGPFLDYGYTF. CDR3 nucleotides: TGTGCCAGCAGCCCCCACCTGGAGGGGCCGTTCCTCGACTATGGCTACACCTTC. The whole variable domain, filled in from reference TRBV7-8 and TRBJ1-2, reads GAGVSQSPRYKVAKRGQDVALRCDPISGHVSLFWYQQALGQGPEFLTYFQNEAQLDKSGLPSDRFFAERPEGSVSTLKIQRTQQEDSAVYLCASSPHLEGPFLDYGYTFGSGTRLTVV.

A word on this clonotype: A much larger clone differs from this one at a single base, so this may be a read error. Lacking the conserved final phenylalanine or tryptophan, this CDR3 likely reflects a read error. The V call is TRBV19, the J call TRBJ1-5, with D possibly being TRBD1 (5 bases). The CDR3 consists of 15 residues. Germline-derived CDR1 and CDR2 are LNHDA and SQIVND (reference sequence). The V end was cut by 3 bases, the J end by 6 bases, with 15 bases between. The CDR3 loop reads CASSIGTPWGQPQHV. CDR3 in DNA: TGTGCCAGTAGTATCGGGACCCCTTGGGGTCAGCCCCAGCATGTT.

This clonotype came up a few times. J is TRBJ2-1 and V is TRBV7-9, with D perhaps assigned TRBD1 or TRBD2 (6 bases each). Trimming removed 7 bases at V and 12 bases at J, with 37 bases between. The CDR3 totals 19 residues. Per germline, CDR1 SEHNR and CDR2 FQNEAQ (reference sequence). The CDR3, as DNA: TGTGCCAGCATCCTTGATCGGGGACATGCTCAAAACCGGGACTTGGCGCAGTTCTTC. Translating it yields CASILDRGHAQNRDLAQFF.

The chain employs TRBV7-8 and TRBJ1-1; no clear D gene. The length of the CDR3 is 15 residues. The germline CDR1 and CDR2 sequences are SGHVS and FQNEAQ. V gave up 1 base and J gave up 0 bases, with 9 bases separating them. The CDR3 spells CASSLGVGLNTEAFF. CDR3 nucleotide sequence: TGTGCCAGCAGCTTAGGGGTCGGTCTGAACACTGAAGCTTTCTTT.

V and J are TRBV27 and TRBJ2-3; D not certain. Trimming pared 5 bases from V and 0 bases from J, leaving 12 bases between. Germline V lookup: CDR1 MNHEY, CDR2 SMNVEV (reference sequence). This CDR3 has 15 amino acids. CDR3 residues: CASSPSDLSTDTQYF. The CDR3 DNA reads TGTGCCAGCAGTCCCTCGGACCTAAGCACAGATACGCAGTATTTT.

This chain connects TRBV5-1 to TRBJ2-5, with 11 bases fitting TRBD1. The V and J ends lost 4 bases and 4 bases, in that order; junction bases with no gene match: 9. The CDR3 loop spans 16 amino acids. Germline V gene lookup returns CDR1 SGHRS and CDR2 YFSETQ. The CDR3 protein is CASSLSGQGVSETQYF. In DNA form, the CDR3 reads TGCGCCAGCAGCCTATCGGGACAGGGGGTTTCAGAGACCCAGTACTTC.

This clonotype came up a few times. The CDR3 sequence: CASSERRNTIYF. The DNA for the CDR3 is TGTGCCAGCAGTGAAAGGCGAAACACCATATATTTT. The genes are TRBV6-1 and TRBJ1-3; D unclear. The germline V gene has CDR1 MNHNS and CDR2 SASEGT. Trimming left V 2 bases short and J 5 bases short, with 4 bases between. CDR3 length: 12 residues.

The V call is TRBV11-2, the J call TRBJ1-1; possibly TRBD1 for D (6 bases). This CDR3 has 18 amino acids. Trimming took 7 bases from V and 6 from J, leaving 30 bases between them. Germline-derived CDR1 and CDR2 are SGHAT and FQNNGV. The CDR3 loop reads CASTTSQWGGDHYPEAFF. CDR3 bases: TGTGCCAGCACCACCTCACAGTGGGGGGGCGACCACTACCCTGAAGCTTTCTTT.